This is a list of T cell receptor beta chains from one sample in a study of cytomegalovirus exposure and HLA in healthy donors. TCRdb keeps only in-frame clones here, not all; method: immunoSEQ multiplex PCR. In the table there are about 170,000 clones, roughly 90% of which are singletons. The specimen was PBMCs. These receptor sequences come from a woman aged 18-29 years in good health and CMV-seronegative. The CDR3 runs from the conserved cysteine through the conserved F or W. Each record gives: V gene, J gene, CDR3 protein.

TRBV19	TRBJ1-5	CASNFERNQPQHF
TRBV19	TRBJ1-5	CAGGDGYQPQHF
TRBV27	TRBJ1-4	CASSLVYREEKLFF
TRBV7-9	TRBJ1-2	CASSVEDRAKYGYTF
TRBV27	TRBJ2-3	CASSLGLAGGRQYF
TRBV2	TRBJ1-2	CASSEARRGQGLGDGYTF
TRBV11-3	TRBJ2-1	CASSLEGGRSSNEQFF
TRBV5-1	TRBJ1-3	CASRLLPTGSGNTIYF
TRBV10-3	TRBJ2-1	CAIQGGSYNEQFF
TRBV4-1	TRBJ2-2	CASSQEAGPGYTGELFF
TRBV7-4	TRBJ2-6	CASSSGEEGAYSGANVLTF
TRBV2	TRBJ2-1	CASSGLAGNYNEQFF
TRBV7-9	TRBJ2-7	CASTATGTAFYEQYF
TRBV18	TRBJ2-1	CASSQAGPNNEQFF
TRBV4-1	TRBJ1-5	CASSQPRDRGPPGLNQPQHF
TRBV19	TRBJ1-1	CASSPGTVVWTEAFF
TRBV5-1	TRBJ2-3	CASRTGLAGGFTDTQYF
TRBV28	TRBJ2-2	CASRWGLAGVRTGELFF
TRBV5-4	TRBJ2-5	CASSLGGRQETQYF
TRBV14	TRBJ2-7	CASSPSPRDTRYEQYF
TRBV30	TRBJ1-2	CAWSVGGLGELF
TRBV27	TRBJ2-7	CASSYRGTGAYEQYF
TRBV5-1	TRBJ1-2	CASSQRATGTGGSGYTF
TRBV18	TRBJ2-5	CASSPGLEETQYF
TRBV6-5	TRBJ2-7	CASSYSWADYEQYF
TRBV14	TRBJ1-1	CASSQEGIRAEAFF
TRBV5-1	TRBJ2-7	CASSLLPGVIYEQYF
TRBV27	TRBJ2-3	CASYKLGVTATDTQYF
TRBV2	TRBJ1-2	CASIGLWGDGGYTF
TRBV5-6	TRBJ2-5	CASSLRGRETQYF
TRBV5-6	TRBJ1-1	CASSLGAGMPGNTEAFF
TRBV7-9	TRBJ1-2	CASSLVEGAGGYTF
TRBV4-2	TRBJ2-7	CASSQDLGGNYEQYF
TRBV7-2	TRBJ2-7	CASSPRTSGSPKSYEQYF
TRBV5-1	TRBJ2-7	CASSFEEFSRGLKNEQYF
TRBV18	TRBJ1-6	CASSPYTPPSPLHF
TRBV6-4	TRBJ2-3	CASSETSGSSLDTQYF
TRBV7-2	TRBJ2-3	CASSLSGFSTDTQYF
TRBV19	TRBJ1-5	CASSIGHGTAHQPQHF
TRBV12-5	TRBJ1-6	CASGLRVWGRGYNSPLHF
TRBV5-1	TRBJ1-4	CASSRGTNEKLFF
TRBV10-3	TRBJ2-1	CAISESPGLAGGSSYNEQFF
TRBV7-9	TRBJ2-3	CASSLFVGGGSTDTQYF
TRBV27	TRBJ1-2	CASSFGPGADGYTF
TRBV7-2	TRBJ2-1	CASSRAGTVNNEQFF
TRBV6-5	TRBJ1-2	CASSFDVYSGYTF
TRBV5-1	TRBJ2-2	CASSLPTSPLNTGELFF
TRBV7-9	TRBJ2-1	CASSLASFLSEEQFF
TRBV2	TRBJ1-2	CASINYKENYGYTF
TRBV5-6	TRBJ2-5	CASSLGGQQETQYF
TRBV2	TRBJ2-7	CASSEDRGQSEQYF
TRBV4-1	TRBJ1-6	CASGDRRPYNSPLHF
TRBV7-2	TRBJ2-7	CASRALGGSVEQYF